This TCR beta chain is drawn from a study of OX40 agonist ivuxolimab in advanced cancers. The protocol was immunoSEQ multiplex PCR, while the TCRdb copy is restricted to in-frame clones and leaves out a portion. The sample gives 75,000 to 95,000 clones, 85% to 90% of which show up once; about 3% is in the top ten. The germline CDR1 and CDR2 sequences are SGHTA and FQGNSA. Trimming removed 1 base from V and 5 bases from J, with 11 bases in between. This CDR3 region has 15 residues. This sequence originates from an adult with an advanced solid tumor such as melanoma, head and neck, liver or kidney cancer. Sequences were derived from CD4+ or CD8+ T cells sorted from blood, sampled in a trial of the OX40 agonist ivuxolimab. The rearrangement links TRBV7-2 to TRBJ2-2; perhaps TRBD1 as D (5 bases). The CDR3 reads CASSLEMSGTGELFF. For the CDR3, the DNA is TGTGCCAGCAGCTTAGAAATGTCAGGGACCGGGGAGCTGTTTTTT.